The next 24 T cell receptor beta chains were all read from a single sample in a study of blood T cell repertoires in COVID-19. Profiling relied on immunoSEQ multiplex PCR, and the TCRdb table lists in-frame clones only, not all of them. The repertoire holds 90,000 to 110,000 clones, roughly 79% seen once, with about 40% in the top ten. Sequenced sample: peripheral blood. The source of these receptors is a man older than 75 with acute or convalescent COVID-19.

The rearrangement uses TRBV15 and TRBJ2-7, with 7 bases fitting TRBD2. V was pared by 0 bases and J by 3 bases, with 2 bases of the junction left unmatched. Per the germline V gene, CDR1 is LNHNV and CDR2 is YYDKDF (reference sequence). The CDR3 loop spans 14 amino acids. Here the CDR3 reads CATSREGGNYEQYF. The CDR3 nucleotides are TGTGCCACCAGCAGAGAGGGAGGGAACTACGAGCAGTACTTC.

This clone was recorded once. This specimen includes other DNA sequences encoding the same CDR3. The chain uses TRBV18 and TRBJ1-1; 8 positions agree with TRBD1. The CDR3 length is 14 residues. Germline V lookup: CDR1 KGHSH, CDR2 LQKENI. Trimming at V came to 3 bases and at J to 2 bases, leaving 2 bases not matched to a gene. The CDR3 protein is CASSPGQGNTEAFF. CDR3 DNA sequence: TGTGCCAGCTCACCTGGACAGGGAAACACTGAAGCTTTCTTT.

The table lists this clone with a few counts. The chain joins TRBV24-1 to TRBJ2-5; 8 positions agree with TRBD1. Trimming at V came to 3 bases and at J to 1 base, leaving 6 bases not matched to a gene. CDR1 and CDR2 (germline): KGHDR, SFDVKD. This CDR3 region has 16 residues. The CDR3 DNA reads TGTGCCACCAGTGATCCGAGACAGGGGCGCCAAGAGACCCAGTACTTC. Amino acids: CATSDPRQGRQETQYF.

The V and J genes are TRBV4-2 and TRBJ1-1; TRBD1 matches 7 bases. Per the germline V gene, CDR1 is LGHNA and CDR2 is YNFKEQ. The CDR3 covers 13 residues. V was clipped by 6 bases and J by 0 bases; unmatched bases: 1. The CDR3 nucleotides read TGTGCCAGCAGGGGACAGTTGAACACTGAAGCTTTCTTT. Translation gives CASRGQLNTEAFF.

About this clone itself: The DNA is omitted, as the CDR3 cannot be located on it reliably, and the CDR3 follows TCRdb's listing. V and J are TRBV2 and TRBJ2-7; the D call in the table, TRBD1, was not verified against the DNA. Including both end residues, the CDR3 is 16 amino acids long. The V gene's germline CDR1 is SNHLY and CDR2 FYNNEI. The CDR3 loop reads CASFPVPAAGSYEQYF.

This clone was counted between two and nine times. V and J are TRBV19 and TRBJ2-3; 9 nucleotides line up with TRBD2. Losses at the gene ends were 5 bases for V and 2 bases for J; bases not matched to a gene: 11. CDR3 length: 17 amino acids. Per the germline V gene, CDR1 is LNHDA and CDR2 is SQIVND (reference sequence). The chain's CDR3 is CASSSLAGRRDTDTQYF. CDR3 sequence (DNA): TGTGCCAGTAGTTCGCTAGCGGGGAGAAGGGACACAGATACGCAGTATTTT. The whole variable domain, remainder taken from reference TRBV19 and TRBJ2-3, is DGGITQSPKYLFRKEGQNVTLSCEQNLNHDAMYWYRQDPGQGLRLIYYSQIVNDFQKGDIAEGYSVSREKKESFPLTVTSAQKNPTAFYLCASSSLAGRRDTDTQYFGPGTRLTVL.

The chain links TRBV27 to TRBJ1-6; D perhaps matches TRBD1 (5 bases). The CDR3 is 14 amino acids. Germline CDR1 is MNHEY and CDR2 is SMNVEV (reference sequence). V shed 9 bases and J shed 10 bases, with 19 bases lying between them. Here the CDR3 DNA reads TGTGCCAGTTGGCGCTCTGTGGGGGGATCACCCCTCCACTTT. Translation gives CASWRSVGGSPLHF.

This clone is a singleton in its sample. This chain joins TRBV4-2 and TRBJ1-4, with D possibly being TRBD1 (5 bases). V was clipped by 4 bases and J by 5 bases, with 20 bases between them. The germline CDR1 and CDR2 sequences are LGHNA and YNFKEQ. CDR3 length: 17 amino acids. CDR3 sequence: CASSLEAGQNQNEKLFF. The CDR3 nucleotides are TGTGCCAGCAGCCTAGAGGCGGGGCAGAATCAAAATGAAAAACTGTTTTTT.

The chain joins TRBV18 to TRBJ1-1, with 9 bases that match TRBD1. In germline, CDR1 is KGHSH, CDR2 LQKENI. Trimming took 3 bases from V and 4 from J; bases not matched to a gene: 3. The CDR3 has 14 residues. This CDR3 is CASSPRGQGTEAFF. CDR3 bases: TGTGCCAGCTCACCCAGGGGACAGGGCACTGAAGCTTTCTTT.

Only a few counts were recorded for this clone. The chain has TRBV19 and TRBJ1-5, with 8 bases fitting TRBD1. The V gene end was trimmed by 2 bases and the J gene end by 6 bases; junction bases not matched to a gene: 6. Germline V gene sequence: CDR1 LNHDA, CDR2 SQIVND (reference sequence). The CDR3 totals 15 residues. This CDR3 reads CASSIMQGARQPQHF. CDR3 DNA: TGTGCCAGTAGTATAATGCAGGGGGCACGTCAGCCCCAGCATTTT. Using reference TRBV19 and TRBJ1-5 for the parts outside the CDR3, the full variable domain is DGGITQSPKYLFRKEGQNVTLSCEQNLNHDAMYWYRQDPGQGLRLIYYSQIVNDFQKGDIAEGYSVSREKKESFPLTVTSAQKNPTAFYLCASSIMQGARQPQHFGDGTRLSIL.

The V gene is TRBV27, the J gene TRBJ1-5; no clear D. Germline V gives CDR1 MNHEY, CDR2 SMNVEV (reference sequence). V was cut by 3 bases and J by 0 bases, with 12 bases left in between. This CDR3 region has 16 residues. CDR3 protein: CASSFRGPDSNQPQHF. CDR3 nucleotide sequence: TGTGCCAGCAGTTTTCGCGGCCCCGATAGCAATCAGCCCCAGCATTTT.

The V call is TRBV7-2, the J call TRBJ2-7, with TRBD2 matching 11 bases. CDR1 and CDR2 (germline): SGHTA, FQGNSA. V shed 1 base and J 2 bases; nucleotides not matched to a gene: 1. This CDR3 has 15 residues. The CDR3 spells CASSLGTSGPYEQYF. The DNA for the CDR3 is TGTGCCAGCAGCTTAGGGACTAGCGGGCCCTACGAGCAGTACTTC.

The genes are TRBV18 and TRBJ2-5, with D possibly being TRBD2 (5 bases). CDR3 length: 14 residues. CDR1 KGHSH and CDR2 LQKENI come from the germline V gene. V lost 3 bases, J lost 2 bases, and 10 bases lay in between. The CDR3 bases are TGTGCCAGCTCACCTCGAGGGATACAAGAGACCCAGTACTTC. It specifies CASSPRGIQETQYF.

The CDR3 loop reads CSVGGQGSVLNEEKLFF. Here the CDR3 DNA reads TGCAGCGTTGGGGGACAGGGCTCTGTCCTTAATGAAGAAAAACTGTTTTTT. The chain links TRBV29-1 to TRBJ1-4; TRBD1 matches at 9 bases. V shed 4 bases and J 8 bases; nucleotides not matched to a gene: 17. The CDR3 sequence is 17 residues long. Germline V gene sequence: CDR1 SQVTM, CDR2 ANQGSEA.

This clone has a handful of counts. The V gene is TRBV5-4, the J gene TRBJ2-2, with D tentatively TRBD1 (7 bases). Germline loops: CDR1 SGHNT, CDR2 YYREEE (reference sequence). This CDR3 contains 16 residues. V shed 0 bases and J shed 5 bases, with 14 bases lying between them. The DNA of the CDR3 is TGTGCCAGCAGCTTGGAAGGGGGCGCGGGGACCGGGGAGCTGTTTTTT. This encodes CASSLEGGAGTGELFF.

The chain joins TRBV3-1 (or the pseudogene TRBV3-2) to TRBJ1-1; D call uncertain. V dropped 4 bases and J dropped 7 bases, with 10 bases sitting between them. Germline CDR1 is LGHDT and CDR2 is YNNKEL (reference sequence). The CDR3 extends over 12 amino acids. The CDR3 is CASSRGPIEAFF. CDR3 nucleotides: TGTGCCAGCAGCCGAGGCCCCATTGAAGCTTTCTTT.

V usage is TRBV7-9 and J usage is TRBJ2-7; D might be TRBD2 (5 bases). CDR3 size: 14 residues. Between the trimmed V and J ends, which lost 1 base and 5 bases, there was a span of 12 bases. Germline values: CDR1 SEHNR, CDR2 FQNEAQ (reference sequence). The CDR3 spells CASSLERGFNEQYF. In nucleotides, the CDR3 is TGTGCCAGCAGCTTAGAAAGAGGGTTTAACGAGCAGTACTTC.

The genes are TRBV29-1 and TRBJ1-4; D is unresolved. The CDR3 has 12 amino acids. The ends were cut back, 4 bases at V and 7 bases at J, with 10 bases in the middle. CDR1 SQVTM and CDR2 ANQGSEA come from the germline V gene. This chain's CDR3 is CSVAVSGEKLFF. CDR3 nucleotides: TGCAGCGTTGCTGTGTCAGGTGAAAAACTGTTTTTT. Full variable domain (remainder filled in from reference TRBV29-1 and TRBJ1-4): SAVISQKPSRDICQRGTSLTIQCQVDSQVTMMFWYRQQPGQSLTLIATANQGSEATYESGFVIDKFPISRPNLTFSTLTVSNMSPEDSSIYLCSVAVSGEKLFFGSGTQLSVL.

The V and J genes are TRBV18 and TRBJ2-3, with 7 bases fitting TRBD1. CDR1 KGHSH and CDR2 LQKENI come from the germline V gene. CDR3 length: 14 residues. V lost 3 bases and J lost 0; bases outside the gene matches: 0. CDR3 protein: CASSPTGSTDTQYF. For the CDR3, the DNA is TGTGCCAGCTCACCGACAGGGAGCACAGATACGCAGTATTTT.

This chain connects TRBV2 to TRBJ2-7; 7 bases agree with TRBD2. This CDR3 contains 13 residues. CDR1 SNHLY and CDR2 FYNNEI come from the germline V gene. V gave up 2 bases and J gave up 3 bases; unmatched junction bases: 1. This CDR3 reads CASSERTSYEQYF. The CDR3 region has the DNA TGTGCCAGCAGTGAAAGGACTAGCTACGAGCAGTACTTC.

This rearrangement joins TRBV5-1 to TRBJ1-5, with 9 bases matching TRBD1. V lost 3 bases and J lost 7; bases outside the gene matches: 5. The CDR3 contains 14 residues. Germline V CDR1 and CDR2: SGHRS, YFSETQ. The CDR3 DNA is TGCGCCAGCAGCTCAACAGGGGGCCAGCAGCCCCAGCATTTT. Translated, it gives CASSSTGGQQPQHF.

In nucleotides, the CDR3 is TGCGCCAGCAGCTTGGTCGGTGACAGGGAACGGTCTGGGGCCAACGTCCTGACTTTC. Residues: CASSLVGDRERSGANVLTF. This rearrangement joins TRBV5-1 to TRBJ2-6, with 7 bases that match TRBD1. The CDR3 runs 19 residues. CDR1 and CDR2 from the germline V gene are SGHRS and YFSETQ. The J segment lost 1 base and the V segment lost 0 bases, leaving 10 bases of the junction unmatched.

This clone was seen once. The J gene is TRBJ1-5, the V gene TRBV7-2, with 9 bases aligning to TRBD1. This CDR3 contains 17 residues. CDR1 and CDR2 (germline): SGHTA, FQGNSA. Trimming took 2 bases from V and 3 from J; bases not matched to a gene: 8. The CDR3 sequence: CASSLKSGQGSNQPQHF. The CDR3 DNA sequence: TGTGCCAGCAGCTTAAAATCGGGACAGGGTTCCAATCAGCCCCAGCATTTT. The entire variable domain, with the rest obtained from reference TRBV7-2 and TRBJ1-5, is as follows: GAGVSQSPSNKVTEKGKDVELRCDPISGHTALYWYRQSLGQGLEFLIYFQGNSAPDKSGLPSDRFSAERTGGSVSTLTIQRTQQEDSAVYLCASSLKSGQGSNQPQHFGDGTRLSIL.

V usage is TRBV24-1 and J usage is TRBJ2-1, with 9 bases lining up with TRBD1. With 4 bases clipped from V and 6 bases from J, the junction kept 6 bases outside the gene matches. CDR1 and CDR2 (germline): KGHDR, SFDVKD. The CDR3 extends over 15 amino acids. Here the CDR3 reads CATSDPQGAGNEQFF. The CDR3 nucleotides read TGTGCCACCAGTGACCCACAGGGGGCAGGCAATGAGCAGTTCTTC.